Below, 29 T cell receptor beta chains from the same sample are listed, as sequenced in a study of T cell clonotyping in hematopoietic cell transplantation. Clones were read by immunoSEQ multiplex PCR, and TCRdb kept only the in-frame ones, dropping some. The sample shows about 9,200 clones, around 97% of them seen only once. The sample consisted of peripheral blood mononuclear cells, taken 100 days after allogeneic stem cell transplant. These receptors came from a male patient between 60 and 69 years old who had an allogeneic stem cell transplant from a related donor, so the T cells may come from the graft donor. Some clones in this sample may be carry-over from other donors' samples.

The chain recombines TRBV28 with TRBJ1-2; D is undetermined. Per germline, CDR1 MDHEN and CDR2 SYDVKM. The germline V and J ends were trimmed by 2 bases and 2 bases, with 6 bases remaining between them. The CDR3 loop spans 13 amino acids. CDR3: CASSLPVNYGYTF. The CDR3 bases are TGTGCCAGCAGTTTACCCGTAAACTATGGCTACACCTTC.

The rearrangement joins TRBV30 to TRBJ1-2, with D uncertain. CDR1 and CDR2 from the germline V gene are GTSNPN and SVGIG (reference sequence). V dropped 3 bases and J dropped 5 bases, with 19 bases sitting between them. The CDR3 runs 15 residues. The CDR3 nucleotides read TGTGCCTGGAGGGCGGGATGGAGCCGTGAGTATGGCTACACCTTC. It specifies CAWRAGWSREYGYTF.

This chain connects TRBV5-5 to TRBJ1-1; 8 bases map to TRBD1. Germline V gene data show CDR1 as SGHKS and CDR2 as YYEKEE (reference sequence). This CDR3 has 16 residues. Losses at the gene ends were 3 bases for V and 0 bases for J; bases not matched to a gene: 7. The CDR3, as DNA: TGTGCCAGCAGCTACCGGACAGGGTGGGTGAACACTGAAGCTTTCTTT. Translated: CASSYRTGWVNTEAFF.

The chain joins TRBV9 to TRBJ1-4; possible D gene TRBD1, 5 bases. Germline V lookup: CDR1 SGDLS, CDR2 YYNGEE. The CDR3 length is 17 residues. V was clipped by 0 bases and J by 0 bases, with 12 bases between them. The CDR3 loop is CASSVDPGPATNEKLFF. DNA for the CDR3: TGTGCCAGCAGCGTAGATCCGGGGCCAGCAACTAATGAAAAACTGTTTTTT.

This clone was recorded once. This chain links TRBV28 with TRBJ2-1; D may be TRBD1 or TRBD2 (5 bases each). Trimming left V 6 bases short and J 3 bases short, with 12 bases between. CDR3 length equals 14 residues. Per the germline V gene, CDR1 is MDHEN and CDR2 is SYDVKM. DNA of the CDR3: TGTGCCAGCAGCGGGACGGACCACTACAATGAGCAGTTCTTC. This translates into CASSGTDHYNEQFF.

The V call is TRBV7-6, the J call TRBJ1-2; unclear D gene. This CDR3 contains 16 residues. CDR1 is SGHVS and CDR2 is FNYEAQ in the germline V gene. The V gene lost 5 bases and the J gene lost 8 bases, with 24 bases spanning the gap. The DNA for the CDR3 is TGTGCCAGCAGCCCATCGGCAGGAAATGGGCTCAGCGGCTACACCTTC. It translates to CASSPSAGNGLSGYTF.

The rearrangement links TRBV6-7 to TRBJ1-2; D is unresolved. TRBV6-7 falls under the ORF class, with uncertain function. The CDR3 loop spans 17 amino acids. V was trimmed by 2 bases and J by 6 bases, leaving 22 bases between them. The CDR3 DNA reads TGTGCCAGCAGTTACAAGGCAGGCCCACCGCTTGGGAATGGCTACACCTTC. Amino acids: CASSYKAGPPLGNGYTF.

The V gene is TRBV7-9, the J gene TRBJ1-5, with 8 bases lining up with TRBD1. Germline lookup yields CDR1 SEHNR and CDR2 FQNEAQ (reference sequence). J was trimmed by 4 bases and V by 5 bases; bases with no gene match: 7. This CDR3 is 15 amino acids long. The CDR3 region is CASSMDRVGNQPQHF. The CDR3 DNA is TGTGCCAGCAGCATGGACAGGGTCGGGAATCAGCCCCAGCATTTT.

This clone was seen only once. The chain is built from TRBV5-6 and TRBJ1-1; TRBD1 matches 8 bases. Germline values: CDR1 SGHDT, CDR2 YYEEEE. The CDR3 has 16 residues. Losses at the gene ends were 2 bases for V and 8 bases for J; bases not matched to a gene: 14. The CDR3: CASSFRSQGAKGEAFF. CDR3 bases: TGTGCCAGCAGCTTCCGGTCGCAGGGGGCCAAAGGCGAAGCTTTCTTT.

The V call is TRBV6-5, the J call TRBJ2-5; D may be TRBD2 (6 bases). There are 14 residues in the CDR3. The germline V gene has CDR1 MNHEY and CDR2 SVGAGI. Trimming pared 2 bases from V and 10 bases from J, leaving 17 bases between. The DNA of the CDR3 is TGTGCCAGCAGTTACGATCGGGCTAGGCGGGGCCAGTACTTC. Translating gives CASSYDRARRGQYF.

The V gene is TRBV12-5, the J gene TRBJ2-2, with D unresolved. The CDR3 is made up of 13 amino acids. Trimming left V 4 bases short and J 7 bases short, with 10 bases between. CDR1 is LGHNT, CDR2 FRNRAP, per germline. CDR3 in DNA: TGTGCTAGTGGTTCCGGCCCCAGCGGGGAGCTGTTTTTT. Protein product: CASGSGPSGELFF.

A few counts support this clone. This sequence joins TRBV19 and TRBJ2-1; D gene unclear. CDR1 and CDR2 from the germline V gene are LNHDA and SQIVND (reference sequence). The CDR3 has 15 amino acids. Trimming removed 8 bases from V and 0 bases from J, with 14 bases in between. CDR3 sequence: CASRTTGSSYNEQFF. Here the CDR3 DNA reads TGTGCCAGTCGGACGACTGGAAGCTCCTACAATGAGCAGTTCTTC.

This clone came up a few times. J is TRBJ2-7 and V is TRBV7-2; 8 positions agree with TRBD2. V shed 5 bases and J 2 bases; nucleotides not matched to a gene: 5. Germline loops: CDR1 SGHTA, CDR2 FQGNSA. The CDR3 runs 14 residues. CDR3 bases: TGTGCCAGCAGCCCCGACGGGAGGGCCTACGAGCAGTACTTC. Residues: CASSPDGRAYEQYF.

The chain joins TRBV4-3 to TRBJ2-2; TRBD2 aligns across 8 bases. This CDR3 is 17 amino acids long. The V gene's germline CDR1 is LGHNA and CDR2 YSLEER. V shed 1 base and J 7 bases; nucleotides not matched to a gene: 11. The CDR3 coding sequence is TGCGCCAGCAGCCAAGGACCCAGTTCGGGGGGGCTCGGGGAGCTGTTTTTT. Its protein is CASSQGPSSGGLGELFF.

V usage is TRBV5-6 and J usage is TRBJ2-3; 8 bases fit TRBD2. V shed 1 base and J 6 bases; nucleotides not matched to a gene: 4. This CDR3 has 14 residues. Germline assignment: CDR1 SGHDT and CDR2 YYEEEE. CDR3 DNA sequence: TGTGCCAGCAGCTTGACGGGGGGGGCGGATACGCAGTATTTT. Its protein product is CASSLTGGADTQYF.

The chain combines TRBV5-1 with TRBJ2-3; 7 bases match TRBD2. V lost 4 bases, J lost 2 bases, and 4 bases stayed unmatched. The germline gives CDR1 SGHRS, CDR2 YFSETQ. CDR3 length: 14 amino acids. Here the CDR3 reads CASSAGVPTDTQYF. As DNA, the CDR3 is TGCGCCAGCAGCGCGGGGGTTCCCACAGATACGCAGTATTTT.

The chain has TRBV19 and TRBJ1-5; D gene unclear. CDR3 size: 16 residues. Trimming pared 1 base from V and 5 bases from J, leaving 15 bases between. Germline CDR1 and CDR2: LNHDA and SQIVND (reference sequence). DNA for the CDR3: TGTGCCAGTAGTATAGGTCGGCGGCAGGTCGATCAGCCCCAGCATTTT. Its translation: CASSIGRRQVDQPQHF.

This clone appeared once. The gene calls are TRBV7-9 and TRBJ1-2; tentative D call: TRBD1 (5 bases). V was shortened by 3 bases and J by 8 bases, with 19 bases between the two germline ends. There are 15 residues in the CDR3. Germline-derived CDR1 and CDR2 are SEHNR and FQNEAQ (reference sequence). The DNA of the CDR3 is TGTGCCAGCAGCTTGGACGACGGGACCTTCAGAGGCTACACCTTC. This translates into CASSLDDGTFRGYTF.

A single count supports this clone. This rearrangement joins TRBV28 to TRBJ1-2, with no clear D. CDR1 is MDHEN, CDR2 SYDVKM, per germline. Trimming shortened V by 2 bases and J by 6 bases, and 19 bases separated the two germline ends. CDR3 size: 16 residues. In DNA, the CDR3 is TGTGCCAGCAGTTTAACCTCGCGGGCCTGGGGAGATGGCTACACCTTC. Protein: CASSLTSRAWGDGYTF.

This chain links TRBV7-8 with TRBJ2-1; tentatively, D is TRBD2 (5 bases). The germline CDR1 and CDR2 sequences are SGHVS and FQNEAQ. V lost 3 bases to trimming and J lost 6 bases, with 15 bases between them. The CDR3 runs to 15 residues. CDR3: CASSFGRRGRNEQFF. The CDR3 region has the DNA TGTGCCAGCAGCTTTGGGAGAAGAGGCCGCAATGAGCAGTTCTTC. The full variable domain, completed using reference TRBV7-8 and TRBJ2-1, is GAGVSQSPRYKVAKRGQDVALRCDPISGHVSLFWYQQALGQGPEFLTYFQNEAQLDKSGLPSDRFFAERPEGSVSTLKIQRTQQEDSAVYLCASSFGRRGRNEQFFGPGTRLTVL.

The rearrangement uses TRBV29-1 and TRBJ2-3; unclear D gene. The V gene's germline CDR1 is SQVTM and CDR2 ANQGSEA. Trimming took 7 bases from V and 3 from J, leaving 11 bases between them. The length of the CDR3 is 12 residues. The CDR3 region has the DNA TGCAGCGGAAAACCAGGTACAGATACGCAGTATTTT. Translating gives CSGKPGTDTQYF.

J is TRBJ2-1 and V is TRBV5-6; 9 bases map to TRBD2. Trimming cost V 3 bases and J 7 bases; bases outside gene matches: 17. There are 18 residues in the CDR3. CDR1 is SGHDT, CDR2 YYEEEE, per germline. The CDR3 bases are TGTGCCAGCAGCTCCGACCTTTATGTGGCGGGGGGGCTTAATGAGCAGTTCTTC. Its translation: CASSSDLYVAGGLNEQFF.

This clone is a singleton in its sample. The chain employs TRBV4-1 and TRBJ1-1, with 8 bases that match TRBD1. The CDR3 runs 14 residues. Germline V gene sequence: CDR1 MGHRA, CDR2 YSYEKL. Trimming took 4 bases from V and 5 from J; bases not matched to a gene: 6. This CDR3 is CASSPRQGRTEAFF. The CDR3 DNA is TGCGCCAGCAGCCCCAGACAGGGGCGGACTGAAGCTTTCTTT.

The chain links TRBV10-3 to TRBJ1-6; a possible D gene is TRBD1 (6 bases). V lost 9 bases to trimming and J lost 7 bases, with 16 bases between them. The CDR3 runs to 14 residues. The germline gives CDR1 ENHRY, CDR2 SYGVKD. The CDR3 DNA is TGTGCCATGCGGGCCCAGGGGTGGAATTCACCCCTCCACTTT. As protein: CAMRAQGWNSPLHF.

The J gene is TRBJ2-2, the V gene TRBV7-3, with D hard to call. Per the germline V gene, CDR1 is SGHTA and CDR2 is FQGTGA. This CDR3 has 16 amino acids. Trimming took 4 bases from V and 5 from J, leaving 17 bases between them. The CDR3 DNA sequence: TGTGCCAGCAGCTCCAGGACGGGCCCTGCTACCGGGGAGCTGTTTTTT. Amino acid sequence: CASSSRTGPATGELFF.

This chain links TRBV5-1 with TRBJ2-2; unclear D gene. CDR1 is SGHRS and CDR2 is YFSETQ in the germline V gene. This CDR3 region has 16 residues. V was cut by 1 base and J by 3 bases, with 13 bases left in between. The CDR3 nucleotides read TGCGCCAGCAGCTTGCCCCCCCGTGGTGACACCGGGGAGCTGTTTTTT. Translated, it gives CASSLPPRGDTGELFF.

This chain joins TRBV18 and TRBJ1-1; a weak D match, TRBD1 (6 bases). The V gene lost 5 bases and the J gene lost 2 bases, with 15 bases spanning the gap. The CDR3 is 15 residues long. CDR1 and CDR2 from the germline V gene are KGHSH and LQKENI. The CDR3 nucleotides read TGTGCCAGCTCAACCCGGACAGACCTTAACACTGAAGCTTTCTTT. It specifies CASSTRTDLNTEAFF.

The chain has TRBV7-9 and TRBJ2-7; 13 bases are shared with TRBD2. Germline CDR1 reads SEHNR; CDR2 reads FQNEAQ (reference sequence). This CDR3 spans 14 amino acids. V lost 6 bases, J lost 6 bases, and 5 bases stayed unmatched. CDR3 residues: CASRETSGGSEQYF. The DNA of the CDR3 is TGTGCCAGCAGAGAGACTAGCGGGGGGTCCGAGCAGTACTTC.

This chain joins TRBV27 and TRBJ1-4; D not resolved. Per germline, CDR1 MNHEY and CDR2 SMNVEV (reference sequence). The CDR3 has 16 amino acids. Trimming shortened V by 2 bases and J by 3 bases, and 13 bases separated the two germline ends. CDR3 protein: CASSLRSGLSNEKLFF. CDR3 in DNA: TGTGCCAGCAGTTTACGATCGGGGTTGTCTAATGAAAAACTGTTTTTT.